The sample holds many counts of the clone carrying this T cell receptor (beta chain). Antigen specificity is unknown. The sample's time point: sample taken at primary tumor resection. The donor group consisted of under 90 patients who had untreated, early-stage non-small cell lung cancer. Whole RNA was taken from tumor, nontumor lung or frozen PBMC; it was then sequenced unsorted. Unique molecular identifiers, one per molecule, were present on every TCR cDNA molecule. TCRdb re-called the 5' RACE reads with MiXCR, one entry per CDR3 protein. The table has 20,000 to 25,000 distinct CDR3 sequences, about a sixth seen once. This CDR3 has 13 residues. Germline V gene lookup returns CDR1 DFQATT and CDR2 SNEGSKA (reference sequence). The J segment lost 3 bases and the V segment lost 3 bases, leaving 4 bases of the junction unmatched. This sample stems from a study of spatial heterogeneity in lung cancer. Study-level results: For expanded intratumoral alpha and beta TCRs, counts tracked tumor mutation counts. In tumor T cells, estimated coverage reached roughly 7.6% for alpha chains and around 12% for beta chains.

The source is a female donor with early-stage non-small cell lung cancer. The gene calls are TRBV20-1 and TRBJ1-2; 7 bases fit TRBD1. Material: lung tumor tissue, obtained at surgery. The CDR3 here is CSARAGTDYGYTF. The CDR3, as DNA: TGCAGTGCTAGGGCGGGGACAGACTATGGCTACACCTTC.